The sequence of this T cell receptor (beta chain) was determined in a study of spatial heterogeneity in lung cancer. Study details: Within tumor regions, the number of TCR transcripts tracked closely with a T cell module score obtained from matched bulk RNA-seq. Study-level results: Tumors with more nonsynonymous mutations had more expanded intratumoral alpha and beta TCRs. The counts of expanded TCRs, ubiquitous and regional, tracked ubiquitous and regional nonsynonymous mutations, respectively.

CDR3 length equals 16 residues. Trimming removed 5 bases at V and 2 bases at J, with 17 bases between. Germline-derived CDR1 and CDR2 are MDHEN and SYDVKM. This clonotype was detected ten times or more. Its antigen remains unidentified. The time point denotes: sample taken at primary tumor resection. Donation came from some 73 patients with untreated early-stage non-small cell lung cancer. Sequencing of whole RNA from tumor, nontumor lung or frozen PBMC involved no sorting. TCRdb independently ran MiXCR on the 5' RACE reads; one entry per CDR3 protein. The profile covers some 23,000 distinct CDR3 sequences, with around 8.8% appearing a single time and almost 8% taken by the ten largest.

The chain uses TRBV28 and TRBJ2-3; D possibly corresponds to TRBD1 (7 bases). The starting material was lung tumor tissue, obtained at surgery. The clonotype originates from a male donor with early-stage non-small cell lung cancer. The CDR3: CASSPRQGGLTDTQYF. For the CDR3, the DNA is TGTGCCAGCAGTCCGCGCCAGGGGGGCCTCACAGATACGCAGTATTTT.